The clone carrying this T cell receptor beta chain was recorded at least ten times. Antigen specificity is unknown. The record originates from a study of CD8 T cells in ankylosing spondylitis. Study-wide findings and caveats: Several highly homologous variants made up a TCR beta motif, and this motif appeared characteristic of ankylosing spondylitis blood. Disease-associated clonotypes exhibited CD8+ identity and were relatively infrequent in peripheral blood.

The CDR3 consists of 19 residues. The germline gives CDR1 MDHEN, CDR2 SYDVKM. The V end was cut by 3 bases, the J end by 5 bases, with 28 bases between. Using its own MiXCR run on the 5' RACE reads, TCRdb lists one record per CDR3 protein. The sample lists around 230,000 distinct CDR3 sequences; 7% to 10% were seen once. The sequencing sample was made of blood, either unsorted or a sorted T cell fraction (not recorded which). This clonotype was sampled from a female donor with ankylosing spondylitis or in good health (not recorded which). V is TRBV28 and J is TRBJ2-5; D is perhaps TRBD2 (5 bases). CDR3 sequence (DNA): TGTGCCAGCAGTTTGGCGAGTCCCCTTGGTCGGGATCTACGGGAGACCCAGTACTTC. Translated, it gives CASSLASPLGRDLRETQYF.